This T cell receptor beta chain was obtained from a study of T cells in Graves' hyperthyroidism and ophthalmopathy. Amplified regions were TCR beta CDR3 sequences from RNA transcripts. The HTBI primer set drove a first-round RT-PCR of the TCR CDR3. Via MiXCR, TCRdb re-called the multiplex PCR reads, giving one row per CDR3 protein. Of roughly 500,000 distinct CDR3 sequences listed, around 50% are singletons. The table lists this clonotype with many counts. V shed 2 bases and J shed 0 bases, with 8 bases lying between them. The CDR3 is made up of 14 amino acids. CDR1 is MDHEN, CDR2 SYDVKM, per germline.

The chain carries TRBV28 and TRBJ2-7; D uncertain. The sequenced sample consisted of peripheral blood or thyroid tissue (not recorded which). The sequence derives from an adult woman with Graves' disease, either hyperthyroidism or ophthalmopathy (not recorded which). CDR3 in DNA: TGTGCCAGCAGTTTAAACTACCTCTCCTACGAGCAGTACTTC. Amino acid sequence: CASSLNYLSYEQYF.